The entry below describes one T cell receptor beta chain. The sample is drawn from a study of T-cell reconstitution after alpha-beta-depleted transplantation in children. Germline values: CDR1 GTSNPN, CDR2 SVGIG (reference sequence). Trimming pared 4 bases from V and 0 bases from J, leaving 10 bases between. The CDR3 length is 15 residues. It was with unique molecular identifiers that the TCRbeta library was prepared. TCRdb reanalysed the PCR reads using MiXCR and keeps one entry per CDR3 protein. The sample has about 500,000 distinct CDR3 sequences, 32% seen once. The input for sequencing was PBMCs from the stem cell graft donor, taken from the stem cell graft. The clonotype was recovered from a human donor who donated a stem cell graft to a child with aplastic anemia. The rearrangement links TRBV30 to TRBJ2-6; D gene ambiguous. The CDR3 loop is CAWNPVASGANVLTF. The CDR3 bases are TGTGCCTGGAACCCCGTGGCCTCTGGGGCCAACGTCCTGACTTTC.